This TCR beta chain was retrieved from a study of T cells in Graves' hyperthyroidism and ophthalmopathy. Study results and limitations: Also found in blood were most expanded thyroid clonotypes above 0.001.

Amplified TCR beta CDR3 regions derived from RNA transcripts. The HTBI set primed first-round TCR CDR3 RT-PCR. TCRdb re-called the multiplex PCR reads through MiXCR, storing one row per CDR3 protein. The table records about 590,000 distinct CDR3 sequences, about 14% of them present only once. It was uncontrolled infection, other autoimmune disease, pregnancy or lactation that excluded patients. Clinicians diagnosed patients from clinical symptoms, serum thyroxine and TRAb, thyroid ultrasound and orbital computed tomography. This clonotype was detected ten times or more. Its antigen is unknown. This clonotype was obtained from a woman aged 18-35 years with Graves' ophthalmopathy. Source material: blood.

CDR3 amino acids: CASSSAGGDRDEKLFF. The DNA of the CDR3 is TGTGCCAGCAGCTCAGCCGGCGGGGACCGAGATGAAAAACTGTTTTTT. The chain recombines TRBV7-9 with TRBJ1-4, with D maybe TRBD1 (5 bases). The germline gives CDR1 SEHNR, CDR2 FQNEAQ (reference sequence). Trimming took off 4 bases at V and 6 bases at J, with 18 bases between the two ends. The CDR3 length is 16 residues. The full variable domain, rest sourced from reference TRBV7-9 and TRBJ1-4, is DTGVSQNPRHKITKRGQNVTFRCDPISEHNRLYWYRQTLGQGPEFLTYFQNEAQLEKSRLLSDRFSAERPKGSFSTLEIQRTEQGDSAMYLCASSSAGGDRDEKLFFGSGTQLSVL.